The 30 T cell receptor beta chains reported below all come from one sample, sequenced in a study of T cell responses to AZD1222 COVID-19 vaccine. TCRdb's table, derived via immunoSEQ multiplex PCR, lists solely in-frame clones and lacks some. Of more than 150,000 clones detected, 85% to 90% appear once; the ten largest clones hold around 5.8%. The sample consisted of peripheral blood, taken on day 0 of AZD1222 vaccination. These TCRs come from an adult in good health.

The chain carries TRBV19 and TRBJ1-1; D is possibly TRBD1 (5 bases). Germline V CDR1 and CDR2: LNHDA, SQIVND (reference sequence). V shed 5 bases and J shed 1 base, with 11 bases lying between them. The CDR3 contains 14 residues. CDR3 protein: CASSSRQKNTEAFF. For the CDR3, the DNA is TGTGCCAGTAGTTCCCGACAGAAGAACACTGAAGCTTTCTTT.

The chain joins TRBV5-1 to TRBJ2-2, with D maybe TRBD2 (5 bases). This CDR3 is built from 15 residues. Trimming left V 5 bases short and J 4 bases short, with 15 bases between. Looked up from germline, CDR1 is SGHRS and CDR2 is YFSETQ. The CDR3 nucleotides read TGCGCCAGCAGGCCGGGAATACTTCCCACCGGGGAGCTGTTTTTT. It yields the protein CASRPGILPTGELFF.

J is TRBJ2-7 and V is TRBV20-1; a possible D gene is TRBD2 (6 bases). This CDR3 spans 14 amino acids. V dropped 3 bases and J dropped 3 bases, with 15 bases sitting between them. Germline V lookup: CDR1 DFQATT, CDR2 SNEGSKA (reference sequence). The CDR3 DNA reads as TGCAGTGCTAGTGCACTAGCCCCTAACTACGAGCAGTACTTC. Its translation is CSASALAPNYEQYF.

The chain has TRBV7-2 and TRBJ2-1, with D maybe TRBD2 (7 bases). The CDR3 sequence is 15 residues long. V was cut by 1 base and J by 4 bases, with 11 bases left in between. Germline CDR1 and CDR2: SGHTA and FQGNSA. CDR3 loop: CASSLVGGAYNEQFF. CDR3 nucleotide sequence: TGTGCCAGCAGCTTAGTTGGGGGGGCGTACAATGAGCAGTTCTTC.

The V and J genes are TRBV25-1 and TRBJ2-3; D remains unclear. Germline CDR1 and CDR2: MGHDK and SYGVNS. The CDR3 is 12 residues long. V lost 6 bases, J lost 4 bases, and 8 bases lay in between. The CDR3 DNA sequence: TGTGCCAGCAGGGGAAGCGCAGATACGCAGTATTTT. Its translation: CASRGSADTQYF. The full variable domain, its missing parts supplied by reference TRBV25-1 and TRBJ2-3, is EADIYQTPRYLVIGTGKKITLECSQTMGHDKMYWYQQDPGMELHLIHYSYGVNSTEKGDLSSESTVSRIRTEHFPLTLESARPSHTSQYLCASRGSADTQYFGPGTRLTVL.

The V gene is TRBV30, the J gene TRBJ2-7; D is possibly TRBD1 or TRBD2 (5 bases each). The V gene's germline CDR1 is GTSNPN and CDR2 SVGIG (reference sequence). CDR3 size: 14 residues. V shed 0 bases and J shed 0 bases, with 9 bases lying between them. CDR3 in DNA: TGTGCCTGGAGTGTTCGGGGCGGCTCCTACGAGCAGTACTTC. This codes for CAWSVRGGSYEQYF.

The genes are TRBV6-5 and TRBJ1-2; no reliable D call. Deletions cut 4 bases from V and 0 bases from J, with 9 bases between. Per the germline V gene, CDR1 is MNHEY and CDR2 is SVGAGI. This CDR3 contains 14 residues. CDR3 protein: CASSLTAANYGYTF. Written as DNA, the CDR3 is TGTGCCAGCAGTTTAACAGCAGCTAACTATGGCTACACCTTC.

This clone was picked up a small number of times. CDR3 DNA sequence: TGTGCCAGCAGCCGCCGGAAGACAGGGCTCACCGGGGAGCTGTTTTTT. This translates into CASSRRKTGLTGELFF. The chain uses TRBV7-9 and TRBJ2-2; 7 bases line up with TRBD1. Trimming cost V 5 bases and J 4 bases; bases outside gene matches: 10. Germline loops: CDR1 SEHNR, CDR2 FQNEAQ (reference sequence). The CDR3 extends over 16 amino acids.

This chain joins TRBV4-3 and TRBJ2-1; tentatively, D is TRBD1 or TRBD2 (5 bases each). The CDR3 is 15 amino acids. Between the trimmed V and J ends, which lost 0 bases and 9 bases, there was a span of 15 bases. Germline V lookup: CDR1 LGHNA, CDR2 YSLEER. Here the CDR3 DNA reads TGCGCCAGCAGCCAAGATACGAGGGGTAGTTTTGAGCAGTTCTTC. It specifies CASSQDTRGSFEQFF.

J is TRBJ2-1 and V is TRBV28, with 11 bases lining up with TRBD2. Unmatched junction bases numbered 3, after V lost 4 bases and J lost 4 bases. CDR1 is MDHEN and CDR2 is SYDVKM in the germline V gene. The CDR3 runs 15 residues. The CDR3 DNA reads TGTGCCAGCAGTTCCATAGCGGGGGGGTACAATGAGCAGTTCTTC. Translated, it gives CASSSIAGGYNEQFF.

This chain connects TRBV27 to TRBJ1-6; D not certain. V was trimmed by 3 bases and J by 9 bases, leaving 12 bases between them. Germline CDR1 and CDR2: MNHEY and SMNVEV (reference sequence). The CDR3 runs to 14 residues. The DNA for the CDR3 is TGTGCCAGCAGTTTCGACCAGCGCTTTTCACCCCTCCACTTT. Its translation: CASSFDQRFSPLHF.

The chain couples TRBV3-1 (or the pseudogene TRBV3-2) to TRBJ2-3, with TRBD2 matching 8 bases. J was trimmed by 4 bases and V by 2 bases; bases with no gene match: 5. The V gene's germline CDR1 is LGHDT and CDR2 YNNKEL (reference sequence). The CDR3 covers 15 residues. CDR3 DNA sequence: TGTGCCAGCAGCCAACTCCCGGGGGGGCCAGATACGCAGTATTTT. Encoded protein: CASSQLPGGPDTQYF.

The J gene is TRBJ2-2, the V gene TRBV6-5, with D perhaps matching TRBD1 (6 bases). The CDR3 covers 14 residues. V was pared by 6 bases and J by 5 bases, with 13 bases between. The germline gives CDR1 MNHEY, CDR2 SVGAGI. CDR3: CASRPNRDTGELFF. In DNA form, the CDR3 reads TGTGCCAGCAGGCCTAACAGGGATACCGGGGAGCTGTTTTTT.

V is TRBV24-1 and J is TRBJ1-1; TRBD1 agrees at 9 bases. The CDR3 has 15 residues. V was clipped by 4 bases and J by 11 bases; unmatched bases: 13. Looked up from germline, CDR1 is KGHDR and CDR2 is SFDVKD. CDR3 bases: TGTGCCACCAGTGAATCCGGGACAGGGAGCCAGGGGGCTTTCTTT. This sequence encodes CATSESGTGSQGAFF.

In this sample, this clone turned up once. The junction departs from germline at one end; a sequencing error may be responsible. This chain uses TRBV7-9 with TRBJ2-3; unclear D gene. Per the germline V gene, CDR1 is SEHNR and CDR2 is FQNEAQ (reference sequence). CDR3 length: 12 amino acids. This CDR3 is CLVTGGTDTQYF. The CDR3 DNA sequence: TGCCTGGTGACGGGCGGCACAGATACGCAGTATTTT.

The J gene is TRBJ2-2, the V gene TRBV9; D is undetermined. Germline V lookup: CDR1 SGDLS, CDR2 YYNGEE. The V end was cut by 3 bases, the J end by 8 bases, with 11 bases between. The CDR3 has 13 residues. The CDR3 coding sequence is TGTGCCAGCAGCGCCAGAAGACCAGGGGAGCTGTTTTTT. It translates to CASSARRPGELFF.

The V gene is TRBV28, the J gene TRBJ1-6; a weak D match, TRBD1 (6 bases). V was trimmed by 4 bases and J by 10 bases, leaving 14 bases between them. Germline V gives CDR1 MDHEN, CDR2 SYDVKM. This CDR3 contains 14 residues. CDR3 sequence (DNA): TGTGCCAGCAGTTCTCGACAGGTAGCGTCACCCCTCCACTTT. This encodes CASSSRQVASPLHF.

The genes are TRBV19 and TRBJ2-3; the D gene is possibly TRBD2 (5 bases). Trimming took off 4 bases at V and 3 bases at J, with 14 bases between the two ends. The CDR3 totals 15 residues. Germline loops: CDR1 LNHDA, CDR2 SQIVND (reference sequence). CDR3 DNA sequence: TGTGCCAGTAGTAGGGCCGGGATCGGGACAGATACGCAGTATTTT. This translates into CASSRAGIGTDTQYF.

The chain recombines TRBV18 with TRBJ1-2, with TRBD1 matching over 9 bases. Germline values: CDR1 KGHSH, CDR2 LQKENI. The CDR3 covers 15 residues. The V and J ends lost 0 bases and 6 bases, in that order; junction bases with no gene match: 5. In nucleotides, the CDR3 is TGTGCCAGCTCACCACCAGAGACAGGGGGTAATGGCTACACCTTC. This encodes CASSPPETGGNGYTF. Complete variable domain (other parts from reference TRBV18 and TRBJ1-2): NAGVMQNPRHLVRRRGQEARLRCSPMKGHSHVYWYRQLPEEGLKFMVYLQKENIIDESGMPKERFSAEFPKEGPSILRIQQVVRGDSAAYFCASSPPETGGNGYTFGSGTRLTVV.

This clone has more than one count but fewer than ten. The J gene is TRBJ2-7, the V gene TRBV3-1 (or the pseudogene TRBV3-2), with D tentatively TRBD1 (6 bases). Trimming shortened V by 8 bases and J by 7 bases, and 18 bases separated the two germline ends. CDR3 length: 13 amino acids. CDR1 and CDR2 from the germline V gene are LGHDT and YNNKEL (reference sequence). CDR3 sequence: CASGQGIGWEQYF. CDR3 bases: TGTGCCAGCGGGCAGGGGATAGGATGGGAGCAGTACTTC.

The V call is TRBV25-1, the J call TRBJ1-2, with 8 bases identical to TRBD1. The CDR3 has 15 residues. Germline V gene lookup returns CDR1 MGHDK and CDR2 SYGVNS. V lost 2 bases to trimming and J lost 4 bases; unmatched junction nucleotides: 6. CDR3 sequence reads: CASSERDRLPYGYTF. The CDR3 DNA reads TGTGCCAGCAGTGAAAGGGACAGGCTTCCCTATGGCTACACCTTC.

This chain uses TRBV3-1 (or the pseudogene TRBV3-2) with TRBJ2-2, with D maybe TRBD2 (5 bases). V was clipped by 1 base and J by 7 bases, with 13 bases between them. From germline, CDR1 is LGHDT and CDR2 YNNKEL (reference sequence). The CDR3 sequence is 15 residues long. CDR3 sequence reads: CASSQVKGAGGELFF. Here the CDR3 DNA reads TGTGCCAGCAGCCAAGTGAAGGGTGCGGGCGGGGAGCTGTTTTTT.

This clone was found a few times. The V call is TRBV2, the J call TRBJ1-4; D is ambiguous. Looked up from germline, CDR1 is SNHLY and CDR2 is FYNNEI. This CDR3 comprises 13 residues. V lost 5 bases and J 7 bases, leaving 11 bases between the germline ends. The CDR3 DNA follows: TGTGCCAGCAGTTTCGAATGGGGTGAAAAACTGTTTTTT. As protein: CASSFEWGEKLFF.

V gene TRBV3-1 (or the pseudogene TRBV3-2) combines with J gene TRBJ2-1, with D tentatively TRBD2 (6 bases). V was trimmed by 2 bases and J by 0 bases, leaving 11 bases between them. Germline CDR1 is LGHDT and CDR2 is YNNKEL (reference sequence). The CDR3 loop spans 16 amino acids. Here the CDR3 reads CASSQLGGASYNEQFF. CDR3 nucleotides: TGTGCCAGCAGCCAACTAGGCGGGGCCTCCTACAATGAGCAGTTCTTC.

The genes are TRBV3-1 (or the pseudogene TRBV3-2) and TRBJ1-4; weak D call: TRBD1 (6 bases). This CDR3 comprises 16 residues. Per germline, CDR1 LGHDT and CDR2 YNNKEL (reference sequence). Trimming removed 4 bases at V and 4 bases at J, with 16 bases between. This CDR3 is CASSLSGGGGNEKLFF. The CDR3 DNA is TGTGCCAGCAGCCTAAGTGGAGGGGGAGGTAATGAAAAACTGTTTTTT.

V is TRBV28 and J is TRBJ2-1; D is uncertain. CDR3 length: 16 residues. Trimming stripped 4 bases from V and 4 bases from J, with 17 bases between. CDR1 and CDR2 from the germline V gene are MDHEN and SYDVKM. The CDR3, as DNA: TGTGCCAGCAGTTCTCCGGCCTATCCCTCTTACAATGAGCAGTTCTTC. It is translated as CASSSPAYPSYNEQFF.

J is TRBJ1-1 and V is TRBV5-1; 10 bases are shared with TRBD1. V lost 7 bases to trimming and J lost 4 bases; unmatched junction nucleotides: 7. This CDR3 has 14 amino acids. Germline V CDR1 and CDR2: SGHRS, YFSETQ. The CDR3 loop reads CASGRDRGFTEAFF. The CDR3 coding sequence is TGCGCCAGCGGTCGGGACAGGGGCTTCACTGAAGCTTTCTTT.

The chain uses TRBV6-5 and TRBJ1-2; TRBD1 might be the D (5 bases). Trimming took off 2 bases at V and 5 bases at J, with 9 bases between the two ends. Germline V gene sequence: CDR1 MNHEY, CDR2 SVGAGI. The length of the CDR3 is 13 residues. The CDR3 nucleotides are TGTGCCAGCAGTTACAGGGACGAATATGGCTACACCTTC. This gives the protein CASSYRDEYGYTF.

This clone has a single count. The V call is TRBV27, the J call TRBJ1-6; D is perhaps TRBD1 (5 bases). Trimming took off 6 bases at V and 10 bases at J, with 13 bases between the two ends. CDR1 and CDR2 from the germline V gene are MNHEY and SMNVEV (reference sequence). The CDR3 extends over 13 amino acids. The CDR3 protein is CASRGGSRSPLHF. CDR3 nucleotide sequence: TGTGCCAGCAGGGGGGGGAGCCGGTCACCCCTCCACTTT.

The V call is TRBV6-5, the J call TRBJ1-1; D call uncertain. Trimming cost V 2 bases and J 6 bases, with 7 bases left between them. The CDR3 totals 12 residues. In germline, CDR1 is MNHEY, CDR2 SVGAGI. As DNA, the CDR3 is TGTGCCAGCAGTTACGAGGGAGCTGAAGCTTTCTTT. Translated: CASSYEGAEAFF.